This passage covers 21 T cell receptor beta chains from one sample sequenced in a study of blood T cells in healthy people across ages. Then a second PCR, running roughly 7 to 11 cycles, was carried out with a sample-barcoded 5' primer and a J-beta primer mix. TCRdb reprocessed the 5' RACE reads via MiXCR and lists one record per CDR3 protein. The sample records fewer than 800,000 distinct CDR3 sequences, around 25% being singletons. This same sample was also taken into another study, of T cells of mothers and their children.

Sequencing was done on a sample of blood. These receptor sequences come from a boy younger than 18 in good health.

This clonotype was seen more than once but under ten times. The rearrangement uses TRBV7-2 and TRBJ2-2, with 8 bases fitting TRBD1. Unmatched junction bases numbered 3, after V lost 3 bases and J lost 6 bases. Germline-derived CDR1 and CDR2 are SGHTA and FQGNSA. The CDR3 runs to 14 residues. The CDR3 here is CASSFQGAAGELFF. DNA for the CDR3: TGTGCCAGCAGCTTCCAGGGGGCCGCCGGGGAGCTGTTTTTT.

V gene TRBV24-1 combines with J gene TRBJ2-5; 9 nucleotides align to TRBD2. TRBJ2-1 explains the end of the DNA better; the J call may be wrong. The V gene's germline CDR1 is KGHDR and CDR2 SFDVKD. This CDR3 spans 13 amino acids. The CDR3 loop reads CATSDLNSGGQFF. CDR3 in DNA: TGTGCCACCAGTGATTTGAATAGCGGGGGGCAGTTCTTC.

The chain uses TRBV12-3 or TRBV12-4 and TRBJ1-4; D perhaps matches TRBD1 (5 bases). Between the trimmed V and J ends, which lost 2 bases and 2 bases, there was a span of 12 bases. The CDR3 covers 16 residues. CDR3 DNA sequence: TGTGCCAGCAGTTTACAGGGCCTCTACACTAATGAAAAACTGTTTTTT. As protein: CASSLQGLYTNEKLFF.

This chain joins TRBV5-1 and TRBJ2-1; 8 bases fit TRBD1. The closer fit of TRBJ2-7 to the DNA end suggests the J call may be wrong. This CDR3 is built from 15 residues. Germline V lookup: CDR1 SGHRS, CDR2 YFSETQ. CDR3 amino acids: CASSLVRTGNYEQYF. In DNA form, the CDR3 reads TGCGCCAGCAGCTTGGTCCGGACAGGGAACTACGAGCAGTACTTC.

The V call is TRBV28, the J call TRBJ2-3; D is possibly TRBD2 (6 bases). This CDR3 contains 13 residues. Germline assignment: CDR1 MDHEN and CDR2 SYDVKM. The germline V and J ends were trimmed by 8 bases and 4 bases, with 13 bases remaining between them. CDR3 coding DNA: TGTGCCAGCCTCCGGGGGTCGGCAGATACGCAGTATTTT. Translated, it gives CASLRGSADTQYF.

The table lists this clonotype with many counts. The chain couples TRBV5-1 to TRBJ2-1; perhaps TRBD1 as D (5 bases). The CDR3 is 15 amino acids. In germline, CDR1 is SGHRS, CDR2 YFSETQ. V lost 0 bases to trimming and J lost 7 bases, with 14 bases between them. The CDR3 coding sequence is TGCGCCAGCAGCTTGGACCGGGCAGGGTGGAATGAGCAGTTCTTC. Protein product: CASSLDRAGWNEQFF.

This clonotype was detected only a few times. The chain joins TRBV29-1 to TRBJ2-7; possibly TRBD1 for D (6 bases). The V gene lost 4 bases and the J gene lost 3 bases, with 10 bases spanning the gap. The length of the CDR3 is 12 residues. The germline V gene has CDR1 SQVTM and CDR2 ANQGSEA. The CDR3 sequence is CSVAGQNYEQYF. DNA for the CDR3: TGCAGCGTTGCAGGACAGAACTACGAGCAGTACTTC.

The genes are TRBV7-9 and TRBJ2-1; no reliable D call. The V gene lost 6 bases and the J gene lost 5 bases, with 11 bases spanning the gap. Germline V lookup: CDR1 SEHNR, CDR2 FQNEAQ (reference sequence). This CDR3 region has 13 residues. In nucleotides, the CDR3 is TGTGCCAGCAGACACCGGGCCAACAATGAGCAGTTCTTC. This encodes CASRHRANNEQFF.

There are a few counts of this clonotype. The chain recombines TRBV12-3 or TRBV12-4 with TRBJ1-4; no definite D call. Trimming removed 3 bases at V and 8 bases at J, with 4 bases between. This CDR3 is built from 11 residues. The CDR3 spells CASSFREKLFF. Written as DNA, the CDR3 is TGTGCCAGCAGTTTTCGGGAAAAACTGTTTTTT.

The chain links TRBV3-1 to TRBJ2-1; D might be TRBD2 (6 bases). CDR1 and CDR2 from the germline V gene are LGHDT and YNNKEL (reference sequence). The V gene lost 3 bases and the J gene lost 5 bases, with 17 bases spanning the gap. This CDR3 has 16 residues. DNA of the CDR3: TGTGCCAGCAGCCACGAAGTACTAGCCCTTGACAATGAGCAGTTCTTC. Translating it yields CASSHEVLALDNEQFF.

This clonotype was counted only a few times. V is TRBV3-1 and J is TRBJ2-1, with 13 bases lining up with TRBD2. V lost 4 bases, J lost 5 bases, and 5 bases stayed unmatched. The CDR3 sequence is 16 residues long. Germline V CDR1 and CDR2: LGHDT, YNNKEL (reference sequence). CDR3: CASSPPGLAGHNEQFF. CDR3 DNA: TGTGCCAGCAGCCCCCCGGGACTAGCGGGACACAATGAGCAGTTCTTC.

This clonotype has only a few counts. V gene TRBV20-1 combines with J gene TRBJ2-3; 9 bases agree with TRBD2. This CDR3 comprises 16 residues. V lost 5 bases to trimming and J lost 1 base; unmatched junction nucleotides: 10. Germline CDR1 reads DFQATT; CDR2 reads SNEGSKA (reference sequence). The CDR3 DNA sequence: TGCAGTGCTGGTACTAGCGGGCCGGGGGGCACAGATACGCAGTATTTT. It yields the protein CSAGTSGPGGTDTQYF.

This chain joins TRBV12-3 or TRBV12-4 and TRBJ2-1; 10 positions agree with TRBD1. J lost 5 bases, V lost 9 bases, and 4 bases had no gene match. This CDR3 region has 13 residues. The CDR3 DNA reads as TGTGCCAGTGCCGGGACAGGGGACAATGAGCAGTTCTTC. Translating it yields CASAGTGDNEQFF.

V and J are TRBV7-2 and TRBJ1-1; D is ambiguous. The germline V and J ends were trimmed by 2 bases and 7 bases, with 11 bases remaining between them. Germline loops: CDR1 SGHTA, CDR2 FQGNSA. This CDR3 comprises 13 residues. The CDR3 protein is CASSLIGPGEAFF. CDR3 DNA sequence: TGTGCCAGCAGCTTAATCGGGCCGGGTGAAGCTTTCTTT.

This rearrangement joins TRBV7-8 to TRBJ2-5, with D tentatively TRBD1 (5 bases). The ends were cut back, 5 bases at V and 3 bases at J, with 13 bases in the middle. The CDR3 extends over 14 amino acids. Germline lookup yields CDR1 SGHVS and CDR2 FQNEAQ. This chain's CDR3 is CASSPNPQEETQYF. The CDR3 DNA reads as TGTGCCAGCAGCCCGAACCCACAGGAAGAGACCCAGTACTTC.

The rearrangement joins TRBV27 to TRBJ2-4; tentatively, D is TRBD2 (5 bases). The V gene lost 3 bases and the J gene lost 6 bases, with 18 bases spanning the gap. CDR1 is MNHEY and CDR2 is SMNVEV in the germline V gene (reference sequence). This CDR3 region has 16 residues. The CDR3 loop reads CASSLVGGYPTNIQYF. The CDR3, as DNA: TGTGCCAGCAGTTTGGTAGGAGGATATCCTACAAACATTCAGTACTTC.

This clonotype was seen more than once but under ten times. The chain carries TRBV12-3 or TRBV12-4 and TRBJ2-5; 11 nucleotides match TRBD2. V dropped 2 bases and J dropped 1; count of bases not matched to a gene: 3. The CDR3 extends over 16 amino acids. Written as DNA, the CDR3 is TGTGCCAGCAGTTTATGGGGACTAGCGGCCCAAGAGACCCAGTACTTC. Translated, it gives CASSLWGLAAQETQYF.

This clonotype appeared a few times. The CDR3 sequence is CSARDQRGFYEQYF. In nucleotides, the CDR3 is TGCAGTGCTAGAGACCAGCGGGGCTTCTACGAGCAGTACTTC. The rearrangement joins TRBV20-1 to TRBJ2-7, with 7 bases that match TRBD2. V trimming: 0 bases; J trimming: 3 bases; junction bases outside the gene matches: 5. Germline V gene sequence: CDR1 DFQATT, CDR2 SNEGSKA (reference sequence). This CDR3 contains 14 residues.

The J gene is TRBJ1-5, the V gene TRBV4-1; a weak D match, TRBD1 (5 bases). The germline CDR1 and CDR2 sequences are MGHRA and YSYEKL. This CDR3 has 16 residues. Trimming took 2 bases from V and 4 from J, leaving 15 bases between them. The chain's CDR3 is CASSQMGQGSNQPQHF. The CDR3 region has the DNA TGCGCCAGCAGCCAAATGGGGCAGGGTAGTAATCAGCCCCAGCATTTT.

The rearrangement joins TRBV19 to TRBJ2-1, with TRBD2 matching over 12 bases. With V trimmed by 7 bases and J by 7 bases, 5 bases remained unmatched. The CDR3 runs to 14 residues. Per germline, CDR1 LNHDA and CDR2 SQIVND (reference sequence). The CDR3 DNA sequence: TGTGCCAGTACTAGCGGGAGGGTGGGGAATGAGCAGTTCTTC. Its protein is CASTSGRVGNEQFF.

This sequence joins TRBV7-9 and TRBJ2-3; D gene unclear. The V end was cut by 7 bases, the J end by 7 bases, with 18 bases between. The length of the CDR3 is 14 residues. CDR1 and CDR2 (germline): SEHNR, FQNEAQ (reference sequence). CDR3 protein: CASTTVNPTYTQYF. CDR3 coding DNA: TGTGCCAGCACCACGGTAAACCCCACTTATACGCAGTATTTT.